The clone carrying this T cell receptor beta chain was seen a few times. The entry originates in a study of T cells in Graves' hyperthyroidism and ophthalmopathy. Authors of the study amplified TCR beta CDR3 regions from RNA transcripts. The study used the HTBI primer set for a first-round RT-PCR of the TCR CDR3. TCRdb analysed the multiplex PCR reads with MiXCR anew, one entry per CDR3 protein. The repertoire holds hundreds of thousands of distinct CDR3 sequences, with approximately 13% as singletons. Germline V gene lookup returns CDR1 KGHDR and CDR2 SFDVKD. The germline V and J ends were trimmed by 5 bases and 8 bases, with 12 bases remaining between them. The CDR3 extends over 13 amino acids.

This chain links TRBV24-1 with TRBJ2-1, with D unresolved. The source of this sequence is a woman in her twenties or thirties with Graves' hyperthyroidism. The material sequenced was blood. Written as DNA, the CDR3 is TGTGCCACCAGTGCCTTTTCCCGTGATGAGCAGTTCTTC. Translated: CATSAFSRDEQFF.